This TCR beta chain comes out of a study of T cells after yellow fever vaccination. A note on this clonotype: Its antigen is currently unknown.

This CDR3 comprises 13 residues. Germline V lookup: CDR1 GTSNPN, CDR2 SVGIG (reference sequence). V lost 5 bases, J lost 6 bases, and 5 bases stayed unmatched. Study results and limitations: A minor fraction of clonotypes spanned both CD4 and CD8 compartments.

Via MiXCR, TCRdb re-called the 5' RACE reads, giving one row per CDR3 protein. This sample yields 150,000 to 200,000 distinct CDR3 sequences, of which roughly a tenth are seen a single time; under 40% belongs to the top ten. The TCR originated in a young man who received the YFV17D yellow fever vaccine. Sample: CD8+ T cells sorted from PBMCs, taken 45 days after the yellow fever booster vaccination. V gene TRBV30 combines with J gene TRBJ2-3, with 10 bases matching TRBD2. CDR3 DNA: TGTGCCTGGGTTCTGACTAGCGGGGATACGCAGTATTTT. It specifies CAWVLTSGDTQYF.